This TCR beta chain is drawn from a study of T cell clones after liver transplantation. In the study overall: HCV positivity affected three of eight recipients; the rest lacked autoimmune or viral indications.

Thawed unstimulated PBMCs were FACS-sorted by CD3, CD4 and CD8 into two populations. The assay was immunoSEQ multiplex PCR, and TCRdb's table has in-frame clones only and misses some. The sample contains about 45,000 clones, roughly 86% of which appear only once. Whole-study findings and limits: Post-transplant time points were not standardized, so conclusions are preliminary. In a couple of subjects, few donor cells limited the measurable donor-reactive repertoire.

Trimming at V came to 2 bases and at J to 2 bases, leaving 9 bases not matched to a gene. The CDR3 consists of 18 residues. Germline loops: CDR1 LGHNA, CDR2 YNFKEQ. In the case of this clone: Antigen unknown.

The J gene is TRBJ2-1, the V gene TRBV4-2; 10 bases fit TRBD2. The sample in question was CD4+ T cells from blood, obtained 24 months after liver transplant. The sequence came from a human patient who received a liver transplant. Some T cells may be provided by the graft donor. As DNA, the CDR3 is TGTGCCAGCAGCCAATATAAGGTAGCGGGGGGAACCTACAATGAGCAGTTCTTC. Translation gives CASSQYKVAGGTYNEQFF.